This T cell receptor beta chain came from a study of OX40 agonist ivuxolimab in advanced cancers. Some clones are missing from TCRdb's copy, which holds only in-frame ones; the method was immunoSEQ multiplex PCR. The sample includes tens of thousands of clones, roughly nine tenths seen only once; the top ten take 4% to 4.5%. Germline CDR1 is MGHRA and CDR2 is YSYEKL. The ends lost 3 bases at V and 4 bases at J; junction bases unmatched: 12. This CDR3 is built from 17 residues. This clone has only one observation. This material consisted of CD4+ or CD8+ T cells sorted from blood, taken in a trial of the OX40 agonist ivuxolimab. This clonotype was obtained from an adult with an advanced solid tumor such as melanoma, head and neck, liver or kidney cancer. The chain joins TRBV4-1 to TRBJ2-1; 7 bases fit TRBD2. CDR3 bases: TGCGCCAGCAGCCAGCTCACTAGCGCGAGGTTTTACAATGAGCAGTTCTTC. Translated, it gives CASSQLTSARFYNEQFF.